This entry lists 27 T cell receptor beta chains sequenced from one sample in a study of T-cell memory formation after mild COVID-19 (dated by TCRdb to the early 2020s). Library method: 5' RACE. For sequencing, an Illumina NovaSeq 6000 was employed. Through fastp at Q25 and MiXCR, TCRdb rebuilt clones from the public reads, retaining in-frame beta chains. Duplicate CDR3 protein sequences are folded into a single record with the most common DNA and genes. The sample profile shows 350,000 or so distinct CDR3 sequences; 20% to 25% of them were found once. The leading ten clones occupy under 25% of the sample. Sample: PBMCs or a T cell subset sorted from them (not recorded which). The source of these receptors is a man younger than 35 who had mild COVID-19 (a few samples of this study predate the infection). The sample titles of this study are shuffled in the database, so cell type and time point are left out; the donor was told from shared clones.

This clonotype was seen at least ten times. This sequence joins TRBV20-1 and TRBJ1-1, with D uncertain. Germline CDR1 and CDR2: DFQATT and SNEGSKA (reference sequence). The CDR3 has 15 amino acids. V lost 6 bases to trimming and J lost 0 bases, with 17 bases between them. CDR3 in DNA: TGCAGTGCCCCTATAGTCGGGCTAATGAACACTGAAGCTTTCTTT. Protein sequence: CSAPIVGLMNTEAFF.

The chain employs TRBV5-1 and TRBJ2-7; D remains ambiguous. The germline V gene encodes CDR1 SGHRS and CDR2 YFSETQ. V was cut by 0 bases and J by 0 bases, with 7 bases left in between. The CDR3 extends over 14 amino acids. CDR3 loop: CASSLVPGSYEQYV. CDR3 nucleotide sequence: TGCGCCAGCAGCTTGGTTCCAGGCTCCTACGAGCAGTACGTC.

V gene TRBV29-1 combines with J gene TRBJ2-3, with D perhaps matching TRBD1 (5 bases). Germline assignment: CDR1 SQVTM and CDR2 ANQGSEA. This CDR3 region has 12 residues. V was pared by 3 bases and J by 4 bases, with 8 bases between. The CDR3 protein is CSVDQGPDTQYF. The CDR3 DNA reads TGCAGCGTTGATCAGGGCCCAGATACGCAGTATTTT.

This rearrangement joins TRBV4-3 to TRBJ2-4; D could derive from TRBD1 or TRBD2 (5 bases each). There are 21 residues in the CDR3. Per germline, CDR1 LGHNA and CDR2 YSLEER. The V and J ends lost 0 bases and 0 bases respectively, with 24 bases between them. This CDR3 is CASSQDGKRGRRSLAKNIQYF. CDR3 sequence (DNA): TGCGCCAGCAGCCAAGACGGGAAGAGGGGCAGGCGATCTCTAGCCAAAAACATTCAGTACTTC.

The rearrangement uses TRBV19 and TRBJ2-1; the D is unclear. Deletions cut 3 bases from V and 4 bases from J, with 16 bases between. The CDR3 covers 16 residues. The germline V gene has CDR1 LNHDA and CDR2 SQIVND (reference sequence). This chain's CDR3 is CASSMASRLGYNEQFF. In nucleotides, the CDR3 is TGTGCCAGTAGTATGGCCTCTCGCCTTGGGTACAATGAGCAGTTCTTC.

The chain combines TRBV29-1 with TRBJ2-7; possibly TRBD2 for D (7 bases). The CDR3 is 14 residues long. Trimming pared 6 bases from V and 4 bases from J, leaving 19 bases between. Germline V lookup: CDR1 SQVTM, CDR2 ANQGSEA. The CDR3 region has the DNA TGCAGCGTAGCCCGACCGGGGGGCCGATACGAGCAGTACTTC. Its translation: CSVARPGGRYEQYF.

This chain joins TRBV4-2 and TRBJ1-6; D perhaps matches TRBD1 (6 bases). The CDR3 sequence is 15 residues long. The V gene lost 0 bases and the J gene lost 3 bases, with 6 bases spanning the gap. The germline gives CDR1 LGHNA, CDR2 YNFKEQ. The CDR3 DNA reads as TGTGCCAGCAGCCAAGAACAGGGCTATAATTCACCCCTCCACTTT. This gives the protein CASSQEQGYNSPLHF.

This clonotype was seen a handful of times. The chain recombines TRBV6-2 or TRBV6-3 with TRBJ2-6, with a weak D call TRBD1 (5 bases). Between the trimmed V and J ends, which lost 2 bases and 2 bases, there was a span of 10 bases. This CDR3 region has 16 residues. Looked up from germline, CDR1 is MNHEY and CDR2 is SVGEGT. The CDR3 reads CASSYREGAGANVLTF. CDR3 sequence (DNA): TGTGCCAGCAGTTACAGGGAAGGGGCTGGGGCCAACGTCCTGACTTTC.

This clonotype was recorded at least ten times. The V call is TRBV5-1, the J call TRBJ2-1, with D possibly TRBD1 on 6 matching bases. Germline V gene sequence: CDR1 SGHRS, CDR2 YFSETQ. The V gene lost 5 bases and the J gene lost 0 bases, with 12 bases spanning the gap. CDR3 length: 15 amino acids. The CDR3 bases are TGCGCCAGCAGTATGACAGGCCTCTCCTACAATGAGCAGTTCTTC. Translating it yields CASSMTGLSYNEQFF.

The CDR3 sequence is CASSLGPGAGTGELFF. CDR3 coding DNA: TGTGCCAGCAGTTTGGGGCCAGGGGCAGGCACCGGGGAGCTGTTTTTT. The chain links TRBV27 to TRBJ2-2; possibly TRBD1 for D (6 bases). Germline V gene sequence: CDR1 MNHEY, CDR2 SMNVEV (reference sequence). CDR3 length: 16 residues. The V end was cut by 3 bases, the J end by 4 bases, with 15 bases between.

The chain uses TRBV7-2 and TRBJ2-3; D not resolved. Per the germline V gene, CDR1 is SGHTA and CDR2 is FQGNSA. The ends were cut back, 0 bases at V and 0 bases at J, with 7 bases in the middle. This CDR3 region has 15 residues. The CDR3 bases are TGTGCCAGCAGCTTAGCGCCCGCTAGCACAGATACGCAGTATTTT. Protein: CASSLAPASTDTQYF. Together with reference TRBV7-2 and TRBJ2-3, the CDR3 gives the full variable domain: GAGVSQSPSNKVTEKGKDVELRCDPISGHTALYWYRQSLGQGLEFLIYFQGNSAPDKSGLPSDRFSAERTGGSVSTLTIQRTQQEDSAVYLCASSLAPASTDTQYFGPGTRLTVL.

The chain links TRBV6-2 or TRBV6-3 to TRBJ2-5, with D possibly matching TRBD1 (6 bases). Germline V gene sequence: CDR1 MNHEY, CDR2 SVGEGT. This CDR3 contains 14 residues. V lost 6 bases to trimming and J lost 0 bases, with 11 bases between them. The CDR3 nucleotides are TGTGCCAGCAGGCCCGGGACAAACCAAGAGACCCAGTACTTC. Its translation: CASRPGTNQETQYF.

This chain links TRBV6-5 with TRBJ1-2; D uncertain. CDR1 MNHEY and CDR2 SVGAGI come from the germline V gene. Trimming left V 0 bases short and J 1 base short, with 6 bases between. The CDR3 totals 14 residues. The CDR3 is CASSYSNLNYGYTF. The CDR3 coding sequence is TGTGCCAGCAGTTACTCGAACCTTAACTATGGCTACACCTTC.

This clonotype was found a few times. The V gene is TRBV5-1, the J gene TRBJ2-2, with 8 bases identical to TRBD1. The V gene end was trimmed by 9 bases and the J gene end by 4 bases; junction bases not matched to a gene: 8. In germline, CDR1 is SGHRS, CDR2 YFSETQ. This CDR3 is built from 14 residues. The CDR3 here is CATSDRARTGELFF. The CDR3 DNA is TGCGCCACTTCGGACAGGGCTCGCACCGGGGAGCTGTTTTTT. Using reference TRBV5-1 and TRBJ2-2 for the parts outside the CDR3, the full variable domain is KAGVTQTPRYLIKTRGQQVTLSCSPISGHRSVSWYQQTPGQGLQFLFEYFSETQRNKGNFPGRFSGRQFSNSRSEMNVSTLELGDSALYLCATSDRARTGELFFGEGSRLTVL.

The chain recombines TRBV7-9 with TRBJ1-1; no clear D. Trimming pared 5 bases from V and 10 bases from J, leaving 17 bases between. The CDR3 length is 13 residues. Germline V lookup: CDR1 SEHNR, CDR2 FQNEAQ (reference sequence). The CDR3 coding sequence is TGTGCCAGCAGCCCCCCTCCGGAGGCGGGAGCTTTCTTT. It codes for CASSPPPEAGAFF.

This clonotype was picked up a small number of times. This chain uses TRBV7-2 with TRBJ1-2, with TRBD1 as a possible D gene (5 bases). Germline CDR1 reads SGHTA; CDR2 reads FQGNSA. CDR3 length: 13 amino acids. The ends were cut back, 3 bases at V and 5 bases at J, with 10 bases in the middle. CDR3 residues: CASSFDSPYGYTF. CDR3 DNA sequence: TGTGCCAGCAGCTTCGACAGCCCGTATGGCTACACCTTC.

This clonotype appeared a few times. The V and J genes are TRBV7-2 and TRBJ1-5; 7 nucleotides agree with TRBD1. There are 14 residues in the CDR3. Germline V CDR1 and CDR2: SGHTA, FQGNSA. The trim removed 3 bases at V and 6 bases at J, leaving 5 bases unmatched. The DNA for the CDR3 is TGTGCCAGCAGCTTCACAGGGGCGGGTCAGCCCCAGCATTTT. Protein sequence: CASSFTGAGQPQHF.

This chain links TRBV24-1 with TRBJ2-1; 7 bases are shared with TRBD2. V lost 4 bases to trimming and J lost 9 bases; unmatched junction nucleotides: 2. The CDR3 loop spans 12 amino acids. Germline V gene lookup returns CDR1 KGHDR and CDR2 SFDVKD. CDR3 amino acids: CATSDWGGEQFF. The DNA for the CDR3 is TGTGCCACCAGTGACTGGGGGGGTGAGCAGTTCTTC.

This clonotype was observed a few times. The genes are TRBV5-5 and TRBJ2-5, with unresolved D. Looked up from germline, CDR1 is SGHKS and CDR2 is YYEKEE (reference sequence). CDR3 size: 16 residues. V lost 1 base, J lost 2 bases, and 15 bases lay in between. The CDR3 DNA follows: TGTGCCAGCAGCTTGATTGGTGGCGTGGGGCAAGAGACCCAGTACTTC. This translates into CASSLIGGVGQETQYF.

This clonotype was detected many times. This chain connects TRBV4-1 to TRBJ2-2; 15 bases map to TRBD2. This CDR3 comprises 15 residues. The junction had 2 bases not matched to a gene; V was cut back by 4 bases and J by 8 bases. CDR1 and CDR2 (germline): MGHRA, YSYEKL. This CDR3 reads CASSPGTSGGGELFF. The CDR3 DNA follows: TGCGCCAGCAGCCCCGGGACTAGCGGGGGGGGGGAGCTGTTTTTT.

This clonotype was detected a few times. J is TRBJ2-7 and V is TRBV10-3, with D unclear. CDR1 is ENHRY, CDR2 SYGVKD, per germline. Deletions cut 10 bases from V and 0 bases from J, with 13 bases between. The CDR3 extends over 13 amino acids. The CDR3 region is CATGDQLSYEQYF. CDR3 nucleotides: TGTGCCACCGGAGACCAGCTCTCCTACGAGCAGTACTTC.

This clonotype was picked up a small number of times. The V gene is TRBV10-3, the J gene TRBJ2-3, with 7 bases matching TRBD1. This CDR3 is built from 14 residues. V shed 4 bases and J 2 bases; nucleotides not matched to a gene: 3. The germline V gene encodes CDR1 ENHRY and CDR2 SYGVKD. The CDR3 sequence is CAISGGQATDTQYF. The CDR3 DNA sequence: TGTGCCATCAGTGGAGGACAGGCCACAGATACGCAGTATTTT.

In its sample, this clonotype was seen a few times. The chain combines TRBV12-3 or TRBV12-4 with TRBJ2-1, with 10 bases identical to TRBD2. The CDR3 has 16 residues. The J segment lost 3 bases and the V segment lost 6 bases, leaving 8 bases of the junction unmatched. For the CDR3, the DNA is TGTGCCAGCAGGCCGGGACTAGCGTTAAACTACAATGAGCAGTTCTTC. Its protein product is CASRPGLALNYNEQFF.

CDR3 sequence: CASSPWGDQETQYF. The CDR3 nucleotides are TGTGCCAGCAGCCCTTGGGGGGACCAAGAGACCCAGTACTTC. This sequence joins TRBV11-2 and TRBJ2-5; perhaps TRBD2 as D (6 bases). Germline CDR1 is SGHAT and CDR2 is FQNNGV. Trimming stripped 5 bases from V and 0 bases from J, with 10 bases between. The CDR3 runs 14 residues.

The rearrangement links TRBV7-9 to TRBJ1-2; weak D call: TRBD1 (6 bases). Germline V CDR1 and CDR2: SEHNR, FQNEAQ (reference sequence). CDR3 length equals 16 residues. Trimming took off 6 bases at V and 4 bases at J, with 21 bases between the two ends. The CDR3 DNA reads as TGTGCCAGCAGATTTTCTGGGGGCAGGGAGAGCTATGGCTACACCTTC. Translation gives CASRFSGGRESYGYTF.

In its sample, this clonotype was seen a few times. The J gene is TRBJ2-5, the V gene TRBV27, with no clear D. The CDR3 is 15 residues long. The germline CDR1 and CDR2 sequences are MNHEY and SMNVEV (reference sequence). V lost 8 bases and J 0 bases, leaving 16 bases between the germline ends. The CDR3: CASRLDGGYQETQYF. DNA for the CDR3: TGTGCCAGCCGTCTGGACGGCGGATACCAAGAGACCCAGTACTTC.

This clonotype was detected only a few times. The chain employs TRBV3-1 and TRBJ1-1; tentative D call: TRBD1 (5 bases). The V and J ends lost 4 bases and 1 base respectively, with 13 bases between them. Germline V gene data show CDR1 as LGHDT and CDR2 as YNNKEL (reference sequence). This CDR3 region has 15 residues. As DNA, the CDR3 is TGTGCCAGCAGCCCAGACAGTGACCCGAACACTGAAGCTTTCTTT. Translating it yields CASSPDSDPNTEAFF.